The 28 T cell receptor beta chains in this list originate from one sample, sequenced in a study of shared clonotypes between healthy human individuals. Some clones are missing from TCRdb's copy, which holds only in-frame ones; the method was immunoSEQ multiplex PCR. The sample carries roughly 1,500,000 clones, approximately 98.5% recorded once. Sequencing was performed on naive CD4+ T cells sorted from blood. Subset in this sample: CD45RA+ positively selected. Every receptor here comes from a man in his thirties or forties in good health.

In its sample, this clone was seen once. Other DNA sequences of this sample code for an identical CDR3. The chain is built from TRBV7-9 and TRBJ2-2, with D unclear. Germline CDR1 and CDR2: SEHNR and FQNEAQ (reference sequence). V dropped 5 bases and J dropped 5 bases, with 9 bases sitting between them. The CDR3 totals 13 residues. This CDR3 reads CASSLLGTGELFF. The CDR3 region has the DNA TGTGCCAGCAGCCTACTTGGGACCGGGGAGCTGTTTTTT.

V is TRBV7-2 and J is TRBJ2-7; D not certain. The V and J ends lost 5 bases and 2 bases respectively, with 10 bases between them. Germline loops: CDR1 SGHTA, CDR2 FQGNSA. This CDR3 is built from 13 residues. The CDR3 protein is CASSHGPTYEQYF. The CDR3, as DNA: TGTGCCAGCAGCCACGGCCCGACCTACGAGCAGTACTTC.

The gene calls are TRBV5-4 and TRBJ2-7, with a tentative D call TRBD2 (5 bases). Germline CDR1 is SGHNT and CDR2 is YYREEE (reference sequence). Trimming stripped 0 bases from V and 1 base from J, with 14 bases between. The CDR3 totals 16 residues. The CDR3 loop reads CASSLGPLEHSYEQYF. The CDR3 nucleotides read TGTGCCAGCAGCTTGGGTCCACTAGAGCATTCCTACGAGCAGTACTTC.

The rearrangement joins TRBV4-2 to TRBJ2-3; 9 bases fit TRBD2. This CDR3 is 17 amino acids long. V trimming: 0 bases; J trimming: 6 bases; junction bases outside the gene matches: 10. Germline lookup yields CDR1 LGHNA and CDR2 YNFKEQ. CDR3 region: CASSQEGSGSWRDTQYF. The DNA of the CDR3 is TGTGCCAGCAGCCAAGAGGGTAGCGGGAGTTGGAGGGATACGCAGTATTTT.

V and J are TRBV7-6 and TRBJ2-1; 15 nucleotides match TRBD2. CDR1 SGHVS and CDR2 FNYEAQ come from the germline V gene. Trimming removed 5 bases from V and 3 bases from J; junction bases left unmatched: 14. CDR3 size: 20 residues. CDR3 in amino acids: CASSPWTSGRGWVGYNEQFF. In DNA form, the CDR3 reads TGTGCCAGCAGCCCGTGGACTAGCGGGAGGGGTTGGGTCGGCTACAATGAGCAGTTCTTC.

V usage is TRBV4-1 and J usage is TRBJ2-3, with D possibly matching TRBD2 (6 bases). Trimming left V 1 base short and J 4 bases short, with 15 bases between. CDR1 and CDR2 (germline): MGHRA, YSYEKL. The CDR3 runs 16 residues. CDR3 loop: CASSQGRLVLSDTQYF. In DNA form, the CDR3 reads TGCGCCAGCAGCCAAGGGCGACTAGTTTTGTCAGATACGCAGTATTTT.

CDR3 nucleotides: TGTGCCAGCAGCTTAGCGCGACCAGTTAACACTGAAGCTTTCTTT. This codes for CASSLARPVNTEAFF. This chain links TRBV7-2 with TRBJ1-1, with D unresolved. Germline CDR1 is SGHTA and CDR2 is FQGNSA. The CDR3 is made up of 15 amino acids. Deletions cut 0 bases from V and 2 bases from J, with 10 bases between.

The rearrangement joins TRBV7-6 to TRBJ2-3; 10 bases are a match to TRBD1. The CDR3 runs 14 residues. V lost 6 bases, J lost 2 bases, and 2 bases stayed unmatched. The V gene's germline CDR1 is SGHVS and CDR2 FNYEAQ. CDR3 bases: TGTGCCAGCAGGACAGGGGGCGACACAGATACGCAGTATTTT. Translated, it gives CASRTGGDTDTQYF.

V gene TRBV30 combines with J gene TRBJ1-5; 7 bases are shared with TRBD1. The CDR3 is made up of 12 amino acids. Germline CDR1 GTSNPN, CDR2 SVGIG (reference sequence). Here the CDR3 DNA reads TGTGCTTCGGGACAGAACAATCAGCCCCAGCATTTT. The encoded protein is CASGQNNQPQHF.

The gene calls are TRBV6-1 and TRBJ2-7; D not certain. This CDR3 is built from 12 residues. Trimming pared 4 bases from V and 3 bases from J, leaving 7 bases between. Germline V gene lookup returns CDR1 MNHNS and CDR2 SASEGT. The chain's CDR3 is CASSGPFYEQYF. The CDR3 nucleotides are TGTGCCAGCAGTGGGCCTTTCTACGAGCAGTACTTC.

This chain joins TRBV2 and TRBJ1-2, with unresolved D. The CDR3 consists of 13 residues. Germline loops: CDR1 SNHLY, CDR2 FYNNEI. The germline V and J ends were trimmed by 11 bases and 4 bases, with 17 bases remaining between them. CDR3 DNA sequence: TGTGCCTGCGGGCCCGGTGGCCCCTATGGCTACACCTTC. Translated, it gives CACGPGGPYGYTF. Using reference TRBV2 and TRBJ1-2 for the parts outside the CDR3, the full variable domain is EPEVTQTPSHQVTQMGQEVILRCVPISNHLYFYWYRQILGQKVEFLVSFYNNEISEKSEIFDDQFSVERPDGSNFTLKIRSTKLEDSAMYFCACGPGGPYGYTFGSGTRLTVV.

The rearrangement links TRBV11-3 to TRBJ2-5; D might be TRBD2 (7 bases). This CDR3 is built from 15 residues. The V gene's germline CDR1 is SGHNT and CDR2 YENEEA. With 3 bases removed from V and 4 bases from J, the gap between germline ends came to 15 bases. Here the CDR3 reads CASSFSGGAAETQYF. Written as DNA, the CDR3 is TGTGCCAGCAGCTTCTCGGGGGGCGCGGCAGAGACCCAGTACTTC.

This chain joins TRBV13 and TRBJ1-2; the D gene is possibly TRBD1 (5 bases). Germline-derived CDR1 and CDR2 are PRHDT and FYEKMQ (reference sequence). The CDR3 consists of 13 residues. Trimming stripped 6 bases from V and 4 bases from J, with 12 bases between. CDR3 sequence reads: CASRRDYLYGYTF. For the CDR3, the DNA is TGTGCCAGCAGACGGGACTACCTCTATGGCTACACCTTC. Looking up the rest from reference TRBV13 and TRBJ1-2 gives the full variable domain: AAGVIQSPRHLIKEKRETATLKCYPIPRHDTVYWYQQGPGQDPQFLISFYEKMQSDKGSIPDRFSAQQFSDYHSELNMSSLELGDSALYFCASRRDYLYGYTFGSGTRLTVV.

The chain recombines TRBV7-9 with TRBJ2-1; 12 bases line up with TRBD2. CDR1 and CDR2 (germline): SEHNR, FQNEAQ (reference sequence). V was pared by 6 bases and J by 3 bases, with 3 bases of the junction left unmatched. The CDR3 extends over 15 amino acids. CDR3 in amino acids: CASSQGLAGYNEQFF. The CDR3 DNA sequence: TGTGCCAGCAGTCAGGGACTAGCGGGCTACAATGAGCAGTTCTTC.

In nucleotides, the CDR3 is TGCGCCAGCAGCCCGAGCGGGACAGGGGTAGAGACCCAGTACTTC. It specifies CASSPSGTGVETQYF. The chain recombines TRBV5-1 with TRBJ2-5; 10 bases are shared with TRBD1. CDR1 is SGHRS and CDR2 is YFSETQ in the germline V gene. With 4 bases clipped from V and 4 bases from J, the junction kept 7 bases outside the gene matches. The CDR3 is made up of 15 amino acids.

This clone came up once. The chain uses TRBV20-1 and TRBJ1-4; D remains ambiguous. Trimming removed 1 base from V and 8 bases from J, with 5 bases in between. The length of the CDR3 is 11 residues. The germline V gene has CDR1 DFQATT and CDR2 SNEGSKA (reference sequence). CDR3 region: CSARAGEKLFF. As DNA, the CDR3 is TGCAGTGCTAGAGCGGGAGAAAAACTGTTTTTT.

In regard to this clone: Other DNA sequences of this sample code for an identical CDR3. The rearrangement joins TRBV9 to TRBJ2-7, with 10 bases that match TRBD1. The V and J ends lost 4 bases and 3 bases, in that order; junction bases with no gene match: 4. The germline V gene encodes CDR1 SGDLS and CDR2 YYNGEE. The CDR3 runs to 14 residues. In nucleotides, the CDR3 is TGTGCCAGCAGCATCCGGGACAGGGGCTACGAGCAGTACTTC. This translates into CASSIRDRGYEQYF.

The genes are TRBV5-1 and TRBJ2-2, with D uncertain. The CDR3 length is 15 residues. The ends were cut back, 0 bases at V and 0 bases at J, with 6 bases in the middle. Germline V gives CDR1 SGHRS, CDR2 YFSETQ. This CDR3 is CASSLVRANTGELFF. The CDR3 DNA reads TGCGCCAGCAGCTTGGTTAGGGCGAACACCGGGGAGCTGTTTTTT.

V gene TRBV4-3 combines with J gene TRBJ2-4; 7 nucleotides align to TRBD2. Losses at the gene ends were 1 base for V and 6 bases for J; bases not matched to a gene: 24. In germline, CDR1 is LGHNA, CDR2 YSLEER. The CDR3 loop spans 21 amino acids. CDR3 residues: CASSQGTPVGRGSGPRNIQYF. The CDR3, as DNA: TGCGCCAGCAGCCAAGGGACACCCGTAGGTCGCGGGAGTGGTCCAAGAAACATTCAGTACTTC.

This chain uses TRBV6-6 with TRBJ1-2; tentative D call: TRBD1 (6 bases). In germline, CDR1 is MNHNY, CDR2 SVGAGI (reference sequence). This CDR3 spans 13 amino acids. V lost 6 bases and J 8 bases, leaving 16 bases between the germline ends. The CDR3 DNA follows: TGTGCCAGCAGCAGAACGGGACAAGGGGGCTACACCTTC. Translating gives CASSRTGQGGYTF.

About this clone: The same CDR3 can be traced to other DNA sequences in this sample. This chain joins TRBV6-5 and TRBJ2-7; D gene uncertain. V dropped 0 bases and J dropped 4 bases, with 4 bases sitting between them. The CDR3 is 12 amino acids. Germline CDR1 reads MNHEY; CDR2 reads SVGAGI. CDR3 sequence: CASSYSPYEQYF. The CDR3 coding sequence is TGTGCCAGCAGTTACTCTCCGTACGAGCAGTACTTC.

The chain is built from TRBV4-2 and TRBJ2-2; possible D gene TRBD1, 5 bases. The CDR3 is made up of 16 amino acids. V was trimmed by 4 bases and J by 4 bases, leaving 16 bases between them. Germline V gene sequence: CDR1 LGHNA, CDR2 YNFKEQ. CDR3 loop: CASSLEPQGITGELFF. The CDR3 coding sequence is TGTGCCAGCAGCCTAGAACCTCAGGGAATCACCGGGGAGCTGTTTTTT.

This CDR3 reads CASSLGRDRGREQYF. In DNA form, the CDR3 reads TGTGCCAGCAGCTTGGGGAGGGACAGGGGGCGCGAGCAGTACTTC. The J gene is TRBJ2-7, the V gene TRBV5-4; TRBD1 agrees at 12 bases. CDR3 length equals 15 residues. Germline lookup yields CDR1 SGHNT and CDR2 YYREEE (reference sequence). V gave up 0 bases and J gave up 6 bases; unmatched junction bases: 4.

The chain links TRBV14 to TRBJ2-1; 10 bases line up with TRBD2. The junction had 6 bases not matched to a gene; V was cut back by 3 bases and J by 7 bases. Germline loops: CDR1 SGHDN, CDR2 FVKESK. This CDR3 has 15 amino acids. The CDR3 reads CASSHIAGGGNEQFF. DNA for the CDR3: TGTGCCAGCAGCCACATAGCGGGAGGAGGTAATGAGCAGTTCTTC.

The count of this clone is one. The same CDR3 is also encoded by other DNA sequences in this sample. The chain employs TRBV5-1 and TRBJ2-7; 9 positions agree with TRBD1. This CDR3 region has 15 residues. V shed 3 bases, J shed 3 bases, and the junction held 7 bases outside the gene matches. Germline V gene data show CDR1 as SGHRS and CDR2 as YFSETQ. DNA of the CDR3: TGCGCCAGCAGCTCGGACAGGGGTTTTAGCTACGAGCAGTACTTC. Its protein product is CASSSDRGFSYEQYF.

V and J are TRBV10-3 and TRBJ2-7, with TRBD2 matching over 13 bases. Trimming removed 4 bases from V and 11 bases from J; junction bases left unmatched: 5. Germline CDR1 is ENHRY and CDR2 is SYGVKD. The CDR3 consists of 13 residues. Written as DNA, the CDR3 is TGTGCCATCAGTGCGGGGGGACTAGCGGGGAAGTACTTC. This translates into CAISAGGLAGKYF.

This chain connects TRBV15 to TRBJ2-3; 8 nucleotides match TRBD2. The CDR3 contains 16 residues. The ends lost 0 bases at V and 6 bases at J; junction bases unmatched: 8. Germline CDR1 LNHNV, CDR2 YYDKDF (reference sequence). The CDR3 protein is CATSRDPGTRADTQYF. CDR3 coding DNA: TGTGCCACCAGCAGAGACCCCGGGACTAGAGCCGATACGCAGTATTTT.

The genes are TRBV20-1 and TRBJ2-5; D gene uncertain. The CDR3 runs to 11 residues. Germline CDR1 and CDR2: DFQATT and SNEGSKA (reference sequence). Trimming left V 6 bases short and J 8 bases short, with 13 bases between. The CDR3 region has the DNA TGCAGTGCATCGGTGGCTGGAACCCAGTACTTC. This codes for CSASVAGTQYF.